This T cell receptor (beta chain) emerged from a study of PD-1 blockade in mismatch repair-deficient tumors. Study context: Patients had around 11 mismatch repair-deficient cancer types and were previously treated and progressing.

With V trimmed by 7 bases and J by 2 bases, 5 bases remained unmatched. CDR1 is LNHDA, CDR2 SQIVND, per germline (reference sequence). CDR3 length: 14 amino acids. TCRdb keeps only in-frame clones here, not all; method: immunoSEQ multiplex PCR. The sample includes tens of thousands of clones, approximately 80% of them seen just once. Study-wide results and limits: Rapid post-treatment expansion, then contraction, generally preceding radiologic response, marked tumor-resident clones.

Every patient had mismatch repair deficiency by PCR or immunohistochemistry. TCR sequencing covered three patients who responded to pembrolizumab. In the case of this clone: Its matching antigen is unknown.

The source is an adult with mismatch repair-deficient cancer. The chain couples TRBV19 to TRBJ2-3, with 8 bases lining up with TRBD2. The source material was PBMCs, sampled 38 to 40 weeks after starting pembrolizumab. The CDR3 here is CASTTSGITDTQYF. The CDR3 DNA reads as TGTGCCAGTACCACTAGCGGAATCACAGATACGCAGTATTTT.